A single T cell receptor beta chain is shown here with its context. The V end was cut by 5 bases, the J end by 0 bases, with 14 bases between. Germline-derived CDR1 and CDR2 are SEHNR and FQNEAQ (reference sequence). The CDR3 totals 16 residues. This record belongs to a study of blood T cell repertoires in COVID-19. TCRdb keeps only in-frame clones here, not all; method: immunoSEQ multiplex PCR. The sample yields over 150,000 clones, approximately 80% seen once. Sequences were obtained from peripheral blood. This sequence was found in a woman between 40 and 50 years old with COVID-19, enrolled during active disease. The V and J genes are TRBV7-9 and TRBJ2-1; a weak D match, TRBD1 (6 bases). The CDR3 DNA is TGTGCCAGCAGCGGCGGACAGATCAGCTCCTACAATGAGCAGTTCTTC. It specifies CASSGGQISSYNEQFF.